This TCR beta chain was recovered during a study of vaccination and CD4 T cells after COVID-19. Study context: Nasal swab PCR detected SARS-CoV-2 in convalescent patients; 9 or 10 had mild disease, one severe. A CEFX pool, an HIV-1 Nef pool, or no peptide went to control cultures. Cells received overlapping spike peptides from SARS-CoV-2, HCoV-NL63, HCoV-OC43 and HCoV-229E as stimulation.

Noted treatment: approximately nine-day PBMC culture with coronavirus spike peptide pools or control peptides (ViraFEST assay). Sequenced with the Oncomine TCR Beta short-read assay was DNA taken from cultured CD4+ T cells. MiXCR, applied by TCRdb to the PCR reads, yields one record per CDR3 protein. The sample yields fewer than 4,000 distinct CDR3 sequences, around 82% seen once. This clonotype was found a few times. Antigen: not known. This CDR3 comprises 19 residues. Trimming removed 1 base from V and 0 bases from J, with 21 bases in between. Per the germline V gene, CDR1 is SEHNR and CDR2 is FQNEAQ (reference sequence).

Material: CD4+ T cells from blood, cultured in vitro. The V and J genes are TRBV7-9 and TRBJ1-2; D is undetermined. The sequence was obtained from a human donor who had recovered from COVID-19. The CDR3 bases are TGTGCCAGCAGCTTAGGCCGGTGGGCGGGCGGAGAAACTAACTATGGCTACACCTTC. This encodes CASSLGRWAGGETNYGYTF.